This is a list of T cell receptor beta chains from one sample in a study of blood T cell repertoires in COVID-19. Produced via immunoSEQ multiplex PCR; TCRdb's table is partial and in-frame only. Here the sample spans 200,000 to 250,000 clones, 60% to 85% being singletons. The material sequenced was peripheral blood. These receptors originate from a woman between 65 and 79 years old with acute or convalescent COVID-19. The CDR3 runs from the conserved cysteine through the conserved F or W. A D gene is named only where the DNA matches it firmly. Expanded clones are given a class, and other clones once, few, many or no size at all.

cdr3_nt cdr3_aa v_call d_call clone_size j_call
TGTGCCAGCAGCGTAGGGGCGGGTGGCTATGAGCAGTTCTTC CASSVGAGGYEQFF TRBV9 - once TRBJ2-1
TGTGCCAGCACCAAAGGAGAGGGTAGCGGGAGGGCCGAGCAGTTCTTC CASTKGEGSGRAEQFF TRBV7-8 TRBD2 - TRBJ2-1
TGTGCCAGCAGCGTACAGGGAGCTAACTATGGCTACACCTTC CASSVQGANYGYTF TRBV27 - - TRBJ1-2
TGTGCCACCAGCAGACTAGCGGCCCCGGAGCTGTTTTTT CATSRLAAPELFF TRBV15 TRBD2 - TRBJ2-2
TGTGCCAGCAGTTCTGACAGGCGAAACCCCTACAATGAGCAGTTCTTC CASSSDRRNPYNEQFF TRBV27 - - TRBJ2-1
TGTGCCAGCAGTGAAAGCGGAGGCAGCAATCAGCCCCAGCATTTT CASSESGGSNQPQHF TRBV2 - - TRBJ1-5
TGTGCCAGCAGTTCGGGGAGTCCCTACAATGAGCAGTTCTTC CASSSGSPYNEQFF TRBV28 - - TRBJ2-1
TGTGCCAGCAGTTCTGACAGGGGGACCTACAATGAGCAGTTCTTC CASSSDRGTYNEQFF TRBV6-5 TRBD1 - TRBJ2-1
TGTGCCAGCAGCTTGGGCAGGGGCCCTGAAGCTTTCTTT CASSLGRGPEAFF TRBV5-5 - few TRBJ1-1
TGTGCCAGCAGTAACCCAGGCTCCACGAACACTGAAGCTTTCTTT CASSNPGSTNTEAFF TRBV28 - many TRBJ1-1
TGTGCCAGTAGTCATCAGGGGGTATTGAATACAGATACGCAGTATTTT CASSHQGVLNTDTQYF TRBV19 TRBD1 - TRBJ2-3
TGTGCCAGCAGCTTAGCGGGGGGAAAAGATACGCAGTATTTT CASSLAGGKDTQYF TRBV7-6 - - TRBJ2-3
TGTGCCAGTAGTACATCGGGACTAGCGACAGATACGCAGTATTTT CASSTSGLATDTQYF TRBV19 TRBD2 - TRBJ2-3